Only a few counts were recorded for the clone carrying this TCR beta chain. The sample comes from a study of cytomegalovirus exposure and HLA in healthy donors. V lost 3 bases to trimming and J lost 5 bases; unmatched junction nucleotides: 8. CDR3 length: 17 residues. The V gene's germline CDR1 is SGDLS and CDR2 YYNGEE. PCR employed 60 Vbeta and 13 Jbeta primers. TCRdb's table, derived via immunoSEQ multiplex PCR, lists solely in-frame clones and lacks some. The profile shows 110,000 or so clones, about 72% of them singletons. The V gene is TRBV9, the J gene TRBJ2-5, with 15 bases identical to TRBD2. The sample taken for sequencing was PBMCs. The TCR comes from a man aged 45-65 years in good health and CMV-seropositive. For the CDR3, the DNA is TGTGCCAGCAGCGGTGGACTAGCGGGAGGGCCGGTTGAGACCCAGTACTTC. As protein: CASSGGLAGGPVETQYF.